This TCR beta chain came from a study of cytomegalovirus exposure and HLA in healthy donors. Study-level results: TRBV6-2, TRBV6-3 and other indistinguishable V segments were excluded. The Asian-associated ancestry cluster reportedly had fewer N-insertions than the approximately 630-donor mean in a later analysis. What a later analysis showed was that several of the most significant clusters appeared linked to common viral pathogens. Researchers catalogued approximately 170 TCR beta chains as cytomegalovirus-associated.

It was with 60 Vbeta and 13 Jbeta primers that the PCR ran. Profiled with immunoSEQ multiplex PCR; TCRdb holds only in-frame clones, not every one. The sample shows more than 95,000 clones, about 68% of them seen only once. Germline loops: CDR1 MNHEY, CDR2 SMNVEV (reference sequence). The V gene lost 6 bases and the J gene lost 2 bases, with 16 bases spanning the gap. CDR3 size: 15 residues. A remark on this clone: Its target is not known.

The sample consisted of PBMCs. This receptor was identified in a woman between 35 and 50 years old in good health and CMV-seropositive. The chain recombines TRBV27 with TRBJ2-5, with D possibly TRBD2 on 6 matching bases. The CDR3 sequence: CASSPRGTPQETQYF. CDR3 coding DNA: TGTGCCAGCAGCCCCCGCGGGACTCCACAAGAGACCCAGTACTTC.